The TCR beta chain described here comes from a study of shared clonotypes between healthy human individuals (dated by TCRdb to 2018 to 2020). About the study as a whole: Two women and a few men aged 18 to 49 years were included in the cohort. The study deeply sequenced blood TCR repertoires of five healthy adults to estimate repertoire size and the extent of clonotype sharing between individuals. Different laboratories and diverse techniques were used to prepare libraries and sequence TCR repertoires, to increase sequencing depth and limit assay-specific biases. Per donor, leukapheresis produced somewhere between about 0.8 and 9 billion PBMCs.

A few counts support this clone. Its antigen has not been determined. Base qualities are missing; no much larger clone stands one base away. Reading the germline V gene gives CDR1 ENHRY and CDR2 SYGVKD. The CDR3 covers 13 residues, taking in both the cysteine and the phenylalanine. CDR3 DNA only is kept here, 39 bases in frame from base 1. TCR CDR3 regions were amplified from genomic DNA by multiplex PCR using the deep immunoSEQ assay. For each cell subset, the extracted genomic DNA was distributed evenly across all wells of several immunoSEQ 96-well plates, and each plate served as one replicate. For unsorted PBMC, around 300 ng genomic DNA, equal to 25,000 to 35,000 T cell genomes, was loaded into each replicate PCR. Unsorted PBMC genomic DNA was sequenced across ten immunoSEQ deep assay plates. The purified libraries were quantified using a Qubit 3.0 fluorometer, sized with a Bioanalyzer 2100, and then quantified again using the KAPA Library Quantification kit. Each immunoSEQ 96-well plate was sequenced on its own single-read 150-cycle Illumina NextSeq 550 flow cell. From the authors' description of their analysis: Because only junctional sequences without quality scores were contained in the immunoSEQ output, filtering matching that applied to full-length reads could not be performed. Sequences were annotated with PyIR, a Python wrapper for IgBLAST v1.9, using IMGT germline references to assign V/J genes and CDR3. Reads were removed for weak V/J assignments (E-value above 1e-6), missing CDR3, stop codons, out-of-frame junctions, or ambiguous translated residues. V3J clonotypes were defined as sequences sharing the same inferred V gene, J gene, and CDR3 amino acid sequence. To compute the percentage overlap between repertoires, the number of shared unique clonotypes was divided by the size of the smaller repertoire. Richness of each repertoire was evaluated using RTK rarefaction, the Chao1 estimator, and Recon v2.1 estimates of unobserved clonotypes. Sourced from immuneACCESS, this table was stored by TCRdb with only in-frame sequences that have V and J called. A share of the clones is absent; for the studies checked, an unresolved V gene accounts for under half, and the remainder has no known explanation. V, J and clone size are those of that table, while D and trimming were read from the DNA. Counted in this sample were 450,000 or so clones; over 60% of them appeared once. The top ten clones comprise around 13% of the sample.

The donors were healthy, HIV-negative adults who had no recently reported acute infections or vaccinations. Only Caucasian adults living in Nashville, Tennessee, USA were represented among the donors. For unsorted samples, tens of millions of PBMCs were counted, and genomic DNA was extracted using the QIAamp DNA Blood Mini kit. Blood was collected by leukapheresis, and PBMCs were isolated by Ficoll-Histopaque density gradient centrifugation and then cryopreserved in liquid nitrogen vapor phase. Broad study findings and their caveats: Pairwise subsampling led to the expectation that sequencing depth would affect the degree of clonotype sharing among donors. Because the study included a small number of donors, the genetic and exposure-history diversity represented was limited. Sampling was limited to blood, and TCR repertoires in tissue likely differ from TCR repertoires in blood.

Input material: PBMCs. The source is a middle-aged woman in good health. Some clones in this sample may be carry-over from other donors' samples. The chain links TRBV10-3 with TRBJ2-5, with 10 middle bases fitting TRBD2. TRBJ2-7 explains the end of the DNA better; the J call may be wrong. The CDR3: CAGGEREGYEQYF. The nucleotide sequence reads TGTGCCGGAGGGGAGCGGGAGGGCTACGAGCAGTACTTC.